Listed below are T cell receptor beta chains from one sample, sequenced in a study of blood T cell repertoires in COVID-19. Clones were read by immunoSEQ multiplex PCR, and TCRdb kept only the in-frame ones, dropping some. The sample records about 200,000 clones, 86% being singletons. The sequenced sample consisted of peripheral blood. These receptors were taken from a young man who had recovered from COVID-19. Each CDR3 is given with its conserved first and last residue. The order of the fields is clone size, CDR3 length, D gene, V gene, J gene, CDR3 protein, CDR3 DNA. D genes are given only for firm matches. Some rows mark clone size as missing; the rest say once, few, many or name a class of expanded clone.

clone size: NA; CDR3 length: 16; D gene: TRBD1; V gene: TRBV4-2; J gene: TRBJ1-5; CDR3 protein: CASSPPQGDGYQPQHF; CDR3 DNA: TGTGCCAGCAGCCCACCACAGGGGGATGGGTATCAGCCCCAGCATTTT
clone size: once; CDR3 length: 14; D gene: NA; V gene: TRBV15; J gene: TRBJ1-2; CDR3 protein: CATSLRQSNYGYTF; CDR3 DNA: TGTGCCACCAGCCTCCGACAGTCGAACTATGGCTACACCTTC
clone size: NA; CDR3 length: 14; D gene: NA; V gene: TRBV10-2; J gene: TRBJ1-2; CDR3 protein: CATEEGSLIYGYTF; CDR3 DNA: TGCGCCACGGAAGAAGGGAGTTTGATCTATGGCTACACCTTC
clone size: NA; CDR3 length: 13; D gene: NA; V gene: TRBV5-1; J gene: TRBJ2-3; CDR3 protein: CASSQRDTDTQYF; CDR3 DNA: TGCGCCAGCAGCCAACGGGACACAGATACGCAGTATTTT
clone size: NA; CDR3 length: 13; D gene: TRBD1; V gene: TRBV19; J gene: TRBJ2-5; CDR3 protein: CASSPGQQETQYF; CDR3 DNA: TGTGCCAGTAGTCCGGGACAGCAAGAGACCCAGTACTTC
clone size: NA; CDR3 length: 13; D gene: TRBD1; V gene: TRBV5-4; J gene: TRBJ1-1; CDR3 protein: CASRYDRDGEAFF; CDR3 DNA: TGTGCCAGCAGGTACGACAGGGACGGTGAAGCTTTCTTT
clone size: NA; CDR3 length: 14; D gene: TRBD1; V gene: TRBV2; J gene: TRBJ1-6; CDR3 protein: CASQDRGGNSPLHF; CDR3 DNA: TGTGCCAGTCAGGACAGGGGAGGGAATTCACCCCTCCACTTT
clone size: NA; CDR3 length: 16; D gene: NA; V gene: TRBV19; J gene: TRBJ1-4; CDR3 protein: CASSSHVGGFGEKLFF; CDR3 DNA: TGTGCCAGTAGTTCTCACGTCGGGGGATTCGGTGAAAAACTGTTTTTT
clone size: NA; CDR3 length: 15; D gene: NA; V gene: TRBV5-6; J gene: TRBJ2-7; CDR3 protein: CASTFGGVFTYEQYF; CDR3 DNA: TGTGCCAGCACCTTTGGCGGGGTATTCACCTACGAGCAGTACTTC
clone size: few; CDR3 length: 13; D gene: TRBD1; V gene: TRBV5-8; J gene: TRBJ2-4; CDR3 protein: CASISTGENIQYF; CDR3 DNA: TGTGCCAGCATAAGTACAGGGGAAAACATTCAGTACTTC
clone size: NA; CDR3 length: 15; D gene: TRBD1; V gene: TRBV11-3; J gene: TRBJ1-1; CDR3 protein: CASSLGGQGNTEAFF; CDR3 DNA: TGTGCCAGCAGCTTAGGAGGACAGGGAAACACTGAAGCTTTCTTT
clone size: NA; CDR3 length: 16; D gene: NA; V gene: TRBV9; J gene: TRBJ1-1; CDR3 protein: CASSGSGVVMNTEAFF; CDR3 DNA: TGTGCCAGCAGCGGGTCCGGGGTCGTCATGAACACTGAAGCTTTCTTT
clone size: NA; CDR3 length: 15; D gene: TRBD2; V gene: TRBV4-2; J gene: TRBJ2-3; CDR3 protein: CASSQVGGGTDTQYF; CDR3 DNA: TGTGCCAGCAGCCAAGTCGGGGGGGGCACAGATACGCAGTATTTT
clone size: NA; CDR3 length: 15; D gene: TRBD1; V gene: TRBV28; J gene: TRBJ1-1; CDR3 protein: CASSSDRALYTEAFF; CDR3 DNA: TGTGCCAGCAGTTCTGACAGGGCGCTTTACACTGAAGCTTTCTTT
clone size: few; CDR3 length: 14; D gene: TRBD1; V gene: TRBV5-1; J gene: TRBJ1-2; CDR3 protein: CASSRTTGDYGYTF; CDR3 DNA: TGCGCCAGCAGCCGGACCACAGGGGACTATGGCTACACCTTC
clone size: NA; CDR3 length: 14; D gene: NA; V gene: TRBV19; J gene: TRBJ2-7; CDR3 protein: CASTPGGRIHEQYF; CDR3 DNA: TGTGCCAGTACCCCAGGCGGGCGAATCCACGAGCAGTACTTC
clone size: once; CDR3 length: 15; D gene: TRBD1; V gene: TRBV6-5; J gene: TRBJ1-5; CDR3 protein: CASRPTGGGNQPQHF; CDR3 DNA: TGTGCCAGCAGACCGACAGGGGGAGGCAATCAGCCCCAGCATTTT
clone size: NA; CDR3 length: 15; D gene: TRBD1; V gene: TRBV10-1; J gene: TRBJ1-6; CDR3 protein: CASSPGTGVRSPLHF; CDR3 DNA: TGCGCCAGCAGTCCCGGGACAGGGGTCCGTTCACCCCTCCACTTT
clone size: NA; CDR3 length: 14; D gene: TRBD1; V gene: TRBV5-6; J gene: TRBJ1-2; CDR3 protein: CASSPTGLDYGYTF; CDR3 DNA: TGTGCCAGCAGCCCGACAGGGCTGGACTATGGCTACACCTTC
clone size: NA; CDR3 length: 14; D gene: TRBD1; V gene: TRBV7-8; J gene: TRBJ2-1; CDR3 protein: CASSPRGQGAEQFF; CDR3 DNA: TGTGCCAGCAGCCCTCGGGGACAGGGCGCTGAGCAGTTCTTC
clone size: NA; CDR3 length: 15; D gene: TRBD1; V gene: TRBV19; J gene: TRBJ1-2; CDR3 protein: CASSIKTGAAFGYTF; CDR3 DNA: TGTGCCAGTAGTATCAAAACAGGGGCTGCTTTTGGCTACACCTTC
clone size: many; CDR3 length: 14; D gene: TRBD1; V gene: TRBV7-9; J gene: TRBJ1-1; CDR3 protein: CASSLAGGATEAFF; CDR3 DNA: TGTGCCAGCAGCTTAGCAGGGGGCGCGACTGAAGCTTTCTTT
clone size: NA; CDR3 length: 13; D gene: NA; V gene: TRBV15; J gene: TRBJ2-7; CDR3 protein: CATSRDAGYEQYF; CDR3 DNA: TGTGCCACCAGCAGAGATGCCGGCTACGAGCAGTACTTC
clone size: once; CDR3 length: 15; D gene: NA; V gene: TRBV11-2; J gene: TRBJ2-5; CDR3 protein: CASSSPVGAQETQYF; CDR3 DNA: TGTGCCAGCAGCTCCCCCGTAGGGGCCCAAGAGACCCAGTACTTC
clone size: NA; CDR3 length: 18; D gene: NA; V gene: TRBV19; J gene: TRBJ2-2; CDR3 protein: CASSWRVGQAENTGELFF; CDR3 DNA: TGTGCCAGTAGTTGGAGGGTGGGGCAAGCGGAGAACACCGGGGAGCTGTTTTTT
clone size: NA; CDR3 length: 16; D gene: NA; V gene: TRBV11-2; J gene: TRBJ1-5; CDR3 protein: CASSLDIGYSNQPQHF; CDR3 DNA: TGTGCCAGCAGCTTAGATATCGGTTATAGCAATCAGCCCCAGCATTTT
clone size: NA; CDR3 length: 13; D gene: TRBD1; V gene: TRBV5-4; J gene: TRBJ2-1; CDR3 protein: CASSNDRVDEQFF; CDR3 DNA: TGTGCCAGCAGCAACGACAGGGTCGATGAGCAGTTCTTC
clone size: NA; CDR3 length: 12; D gene: NA; V gene: TRBV7-9; J gene: TRBJ1-2; CDR3 protein: CASSYRQNGYTF; CDR3 DNA: TGTGCCAGCAGCTACCGACAGAACGGCTACACCTTC
clone size: NA; CDR3 length: 14; D gene: TRBD1; V gene: TRBV7-9; J gene: TRBJ2-5; CDR3 protein: CASSPWDREETQYF; CDR3 DNA: TGTGCCAGCAGCCCATGGGACAGGGAAGAGACCCAGTACTTC
clone size: NA; CDR3 length: 14; D gene: TRBD2; V gene: TRBV2; J gene: TRBJ2-1; CDR3 protein: CASHGGGAYNEQFF; CDR3 DNA: TGTGCCAGTCATGGCGGGGGGGCCTACAATGAGCAGTTCTTC